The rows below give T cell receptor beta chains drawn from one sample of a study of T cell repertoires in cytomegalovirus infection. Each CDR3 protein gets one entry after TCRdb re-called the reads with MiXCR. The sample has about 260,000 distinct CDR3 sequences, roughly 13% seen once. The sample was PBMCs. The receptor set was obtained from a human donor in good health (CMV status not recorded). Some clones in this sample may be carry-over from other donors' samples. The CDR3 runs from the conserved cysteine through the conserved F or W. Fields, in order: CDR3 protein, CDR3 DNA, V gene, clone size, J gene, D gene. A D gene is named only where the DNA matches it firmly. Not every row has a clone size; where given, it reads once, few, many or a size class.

CDR3: CASRQSVEAFF; DNA: TGTGCCAGCAGGCAATCCGTTGAAGCTTTCTTT; V: TRBV7-2; size: many; J: TRBJ1-1; D: -
CDR3: CASSQAGGQINEQFF; DNA: TGTGCCAGCAGTCAAGCGGGAGGGCAGATTAATGAGCAGTTCTTC; V: TRBV6-1; size: many; J: TRBJ2-1; D: TRBD2
CDR3: CASSFMWVDEQYF; DNA: TGTGCCAGCAGCTTTATGTGGGTAGACGAGCAGTACTTC; V: TRBV7-2; size: many; J: TRBJ2-7; D: -
CDR3: CASSYPPSGYNEQFF; DNA: TGTGCCAGCAGTTACCCCCCTAGCGGGTACAATGAGCAGTTCTTC; V: TRBV6-2/TRBV6-3; size: few; J: TRBJ2-1; D: TRBD2
CDR3: CASSAHPGTGELFF; DNA: TGTGCCAGCAGCGCCCACCCGGGTACCGGGGAGCTGTTTTTT; V: TRBV11-3; size: many; J: TRBJ2-2; D: -
CDR3: CASSFNAGNEQFF; DNA: TGTGCCAGCAGCTTTAACGCTGGCAATGAGCAGTTCTTC; V: TRBV11-2; size: many; J: TRBJ2-1; D: -
CDR3: CASSYLTGRGAKSYEQYF; DNA: TGTGCCAGCAGTTACTTGACAGGGAGAGGAGCAAAAAGCTACGAGCAGTACTTC; V: TRBV6-6; size: many; J: TRBJ2-7; D: TRBD1
CDR3: CAISESKVSGGWSTEAFF; DNA: TGTGCCATCAGTGAGTCGAAGGTTTCGGGGGGCTGGTCCACTGAAGCTTTCTTT; V: TRBV10-3; size: many; J: TRBJ1-1; D: -
CDR3: CASSAEQGSEQYF; DNA: TGTGCCAGCAGTGCGGAACAGGGAAGCGAGCAGTACTTC; V: TRBV2; size: few; J: TRBJ2-7; D: -
CDR3: CSAREGAIEQYF; DNA: TGCAGTGCTAGAGAGGGAGCTATCGAGCAGTACTTC; V: TRBV20-1; size: -; J: TRBJ2-7; D: -
CDR3: CASSLSLIAGENEKLFF; DNA: TGTGCCAGCAGCTTATCTCTTATAGCAGGGGAGAATGAAAAACTGTTTTTT; V: TRBV7-2; size: many; J: TRBJ1-4; D: -
CDR3: CASSLSGNTYEQYF; DNA: TGTGCCAGCAGCTTAAGTGGCAACACCTACGAGCAGTACTTC; V: TRBV7-2; size: many; J: TRBJ2-7; D: -
CDR3: CASSRESYEQYF; DNA: TGCGCCAGCAGCCGGGAGTCCTACGAGCAGTACTTC; V: TRBV10-2; size: -; J: TRBJ2-7; D: -
CDR3: CSANGPGETQYF; DNA: TGCAGTGCTAATGGGCCGGGGGAGACCCAGTACTTC; V: TRBV20-1; size: few; J: TRBJ2-5; D: -
CDR3: CSATREGVGTEAFF; DNA: TGCAGTGCTACCCGTGAGGGAGTCGGCACTGAAGCTTTCTTT; V: TRBV20-1; size: -; J: TRBJ1-1; D: -
CDR3: CSVARGRVDNEQFF; DNA: TGCAGCGTTGCGCGGGGGAGGGTCGACAATGAGCAGTTCTTC; V: TRBV29-1; size: -; J: TRBJ2-1; D: TRBD2
CDR3: CASSYGQSDQPQHF; DNA: TGTGCCAGCAGTTACGGTCAATCGGATCAGCCCCAGCATTTT; V: TRBV6-5; size: many; J: TRBJ1-5; D: -
CDR3: CASSHRLAGSNANTGELFF; DNA: TGCGCCAGCAGCCACAGACTAGCGGGTAGTAACGCGAACACCGGGGAGCTGTTTTTT; V: TRBV4-1; size: few; J: TRBJ2-2; D: TRBD2
CDR3: CASSQERGFGGYTF; DNA: TGTGCCAGCAGCCAAGAAAGGGGCTTTGGCGGCTACACCTTC; V: TRBV14; size: -; J: TRBJ1-2; D: -
CDR3: CASSSKPGQGAADGYTF; DNA: TGCGCCAGCAGCTCAAAACCGGGACAGGGGGCAGCTGATGGCTACACCTTC; V: TRBV5-1; size: -; J: TRBJ1-2; D: TRBD1
CDR3: CIGGGSHQETQYF; DNA: TGCATTGGAGGGGGCAGCCACCAAGAGACCCAGTACTTC; V: TRBV29-1; size: -; J: TRBJ2-5; D: -
CDR3: CASSQGRGRNTEAFF; DNA: TGTGCCAGCAGCCAAGGCAGGGGTCGGAACACTGAAGCTTTCTTT; V: TRBV3-1; size: few; J: TRBJ1-1; D: -
CDR3: CASSLAGPIQETQYF; DNA: TGTGCCAGCAGCTTAGCCGGCCCTATACAAGAGACCCAGTACTTC; V: TRBV7-2; size: many; J: TRBJ2-5; D: -
CDR3: CASSPRGVVGVFNEQFF; DNA: TGTGCCAGCAGCCCTAGAGGGGTAGTGGGAGTGTTCAATGAGCAGTTCTTC; V: TRBV7-2; size: many; J: TRBJ2-1; D: -
CDR3: CAISGDRVGNEQFF; DNA: TGTGCCATCAGTGGGGACAGGGTGGGAAATGAGCAGTTCTTC; V: TRBV10-3; size: -; J: TRBJ2-1; D: TRBD1
CDR3: CASSQHGTDTQYF; DNA: TGTGCCAGCTCACAACACGGCACAGATACGCAGTATTTT; V: TRBV18; size: -; J: TRBJ2-3; D: -
CDR3: CATYRDYSTGELFF; DNA: TGTGCCACCTATAGGGACTACTCGACCGGGGAGCTGTTTTTT; V: TRBV15; size: few; J: TRBJ2-2; D: TRBD2
CDR3: CASSLEGQGNQPQHF; DNA: TGCGCCAGCAGCTTGGAGGGACAGGGCAATCAGCCCCAGCATTTT; V: TRBV5-1; size: -; J: TRBJ1-5; D: TRBD1
CDR3: CASNGDSSGNTIYF; DNA: TGTGCCAGTAACGGAGACAGCTCTGGAAACACCATATATTTT; V: TRBV19; size: -; J: TRBJ1-3; D: -
CDR3: CAISESQGNEQFF; DNA: TGTGCCATCAGTGAGTCGCAGGGTAATGAGCAGTTCTTC; V: TRBV10-3; size: -; J: TRBJ2-1; D: -
CDR3: CASSYSGTGRGQYF; DNA: TGTGCCAGCAGTTACTCCGGCACAGGGAGAGGGCAGTATTTT; V: TRBV6-5; size: many; J: TRBJ2-3; D: -
CDR3: CASSESGDGGNEQFF; DNA: TGTGCCAGCAGTGAATCGGGCGACGGTGGCAATGAGCAGTTCTTC; V: TRBV6-1; size: many; J: TRBJ2-1; D: -
CDR3: CASSDRGQSPLHF; DNA: TGTGCCAGCAGCGACAGGGGGCAGTCACCCCTCCACTTT; V: TRBV7-2; size: many; J: TRBJ1-6; D: TRBD1
CDR3: CASSLRTGLISYEQYF; DNA: TGTGCCAGCAGCTTAAGGACAGGGCTTATCTCCTACGAGCAGTACTTC; V: TRBV11-2; size: few; J: TRBJ2-7; D: TRBD1
CDR3: CASSLWGNEQFF; DNA: TGTGCCAGCAGCTTATGGGGAAATGAGCAGTTCTTC; V: TRBV7-6; size: many; J: TRBJ2-1; D: -
CDR3: CSPSMGDTQYF; DNA: TGCAGCCCCTCGATGGGGGATACGCAGTATTTT; V: TRBV29-1; size: -; J: TRBJ2-3; D: -
CDR3: CASSFTGEREQYF; DNA: TGTGCCAGCAGTTTTACAGGGGAGAGGGAGCAGTACTTC; V: TRBV11-2; size: many; J: TRBJ2-7; D: TRBD1
CDR3: CASRARGGTDTQYF; DNA: TGTGCCAGCAGAGCAAGGGGGGGAACAGATACGCAGTATTTT; V: TRBV6-5; size: few; J: TRBJ2-3; D: -
CDR3: CASSRDRNSPLHF; DNA: TGTGCCAGCAGCCGGGACAGAAATTCACCCCTCCACTTT; V: TRBV6-1; size: once; J: TRBJ1-6; D: TRBD1
CDR3: CASSANPGTMPGEQYF; DNA: TGTGCCAGCAGTGCAAATCCCGGGACTATGCCTGGCGAGCAGTACTTC; V: TRBV28; size: -; J: TRBJ2-7; D: TRBD2
CDR3: CSASDVEQYF; DNA: TGCAGTGCAAGCGATGTCGAGCAGTACTTC; V: TRBV20-1; size: -; J: TRBJ2-7; D: -
CDR3: CASSAWTEEKLFF; DNA: TGTGCCAGCAGCGCCTGGACAGAGGAAAAACTGTTTTTT; V: TRBV7-9; size: few; J: TRBJ1-4; D: -
CDR3: CASSSLGTIEQYF; DNA: TGTGCCAGCAGTTCACTGGGGACTATCGAGCAGTACTTC; V: TRBV6-6; size: -; J: TRBJ2-7; D: TRBD2
CDR3: CASSLVAGGMNTEAFF; DNA: TGCGCCAGCAGCTTGGTGGCAGGGGGAATGAACACTGAAGCTTTCTTT; V: TRBV5-1; size: few; J: TRBJ1-1; D: TRBD1
CDR3: CASSVGGDHGELFF; DNA: TGTGCCAGCAGTGTCGGAGGAGATCACGGGGAGCTGTTTTTT; V: TRBV6-4; size: many; J: TRBJ2-2; D: -
CDR3: CASSDSRAGGPLFKFF; DNA: TGTGCCAGCAGTGACTCGAGAGCGGGGGGGCCTCTTTTTAAGTTCTTC; V: TRBV6-4; size: -; J: TRBJ2-1; D: TRBD2
CDR3: CASSDRGPGRVGETQYF; DNA: TGTGCCAGCAGCGACCGGGGCCCGGGCCGGGTCGGGGAGACCCAGTACTTC; V: TRBV7-6; size: many; J: TRBJ2-5; D: -
CDR3: CASSLGGGVSNQPQHF; DNA: TGTGCCAGCAGCTTAGGGGGGGGCGTGAGCAATCAGCCCCAGCATTTT; V: TRBV5-4; size: -; J: TRBJ1-5; D: -
CDR3: CSGRPGMRNEQYF; DNA: TGCAGTGGCAGGCCTGGGATGAGGAACGAGCAGTACTTC; V: TRBV20-1; size: few; J: TRBJ2-7; D: -
CDR3: CSVDRGFYGYTF; DNA: TGCAGCGTCGACAGGGGTTTCTATGGCTACACCTTC; V: TRBV29-1; size: few; J: TRBJ1-2; D: TRBD1
CDR3: CASSVGGVYTDTQYF; DNA: TGTGCCAGCAGCGTAGGGGGGGTGTACACAGATACGCAGTATTTT; V: TRBV9; size: many; J: TRBJ2-3; D: -
CDR3: CASSLLHEQYF; DNA: TGTGCCAGCAGCTTACTCCACGAGCAGTACTTC; V: TRBV5-5; size: few; J: TRBJ2-7; D: -